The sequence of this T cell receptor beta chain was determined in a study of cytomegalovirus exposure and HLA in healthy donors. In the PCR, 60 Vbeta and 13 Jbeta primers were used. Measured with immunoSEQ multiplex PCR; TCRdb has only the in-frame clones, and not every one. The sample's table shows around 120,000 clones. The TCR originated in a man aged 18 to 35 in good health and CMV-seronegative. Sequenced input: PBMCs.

Here the CDR3 reads CASSVTSIFFTDTQYF. DNA of the CDR3: TGTGCCAGCAGCGTAACAAGTATCTTCTTCACAGATACGCAGTATTTT. The V call is TRBV9, the J call TRBJ2-3, with D uncertain. Germline lookup yields CDR1 SGDLS and CDR2 YYNGEE. The CDR3 consists of 16 residues. Trimming left V 1 base short and J 2 bases short, with 14 bases between.